One sample yielded the 20 T cell receptor beta chains listed below, sequenced in a study of early T cells in non-severe SARS-CoV-2 infection. TCRdb redid the calling of the 5' RACE reads with MiXCR, one entry per CDR3 protein. The sample records 20,000 to 25,000 distinct CDR3 sequences, over 4% being singletons. The specimen sequenced was whole blood. These receptors all come from an adult who was a healthcare worker with PCR-confirmed SARS-CoV-2 infection or an uninfected control (not recorded which).

Ten or more counts support this clonotype. The J gene is TRBJ1-2, the V gene TRBV19; D unclear. This CDR3 is built from 15 residues. V was trimmed by 6 bases and J by 1 base, leaving 15 bases between them. CDR1 LNHDA and CDR2 SQIVND come from the germline V gene (reference sequence). The CDR3 DNA reads TGTGCCAGTAGGCCCCCGGCGAAGAATAACTATGGCTACACCTTC. Its protein product is CASRPPAKNNYGYTF.

This clonotype was seen a handful of times. The chain links TRBV28 to TRBJ2-7, with D unclear. Per germline, CDR1 MDHEN and CDR2 SYDVKM. CDR3 length: 14 residues. Trimming left V 5 bases short and J 5 bases short, with 16 bases between. CDR3 DNA sequence: TGTGCCAGCAGTCCCCACCCCGGGCCGAACGAGCAGTACTTC. Translated: CASSPHPGPNEQYF. Combining the CDR3 with reference TRBV28 and TRBJ2-7 gives the whole variable domain DVKVTQSSRYLVKRTGEKVFLECVQDMDHENMFWYRQDPGLGLRLIYFSYDVKMKEKGDIPEGYSVSREKKERFSLILESASTNQTSMYLCASSPHPGPNEQYFGPGTRLTVT.

This clonotype was observed many times. The chain links TRBV29-1 to TRBJ2-1; 8 nucleotides align to TRBD2. Germline V gene lookup returns CDR1 SQVTM and CDR2 ANQGSEA. The CDR3 contains 12 residues. DNA for the CDR3: TGCACCGGGACTAGCTCCTACAATGAGCAGTTCTTC. It specifies CTGTSSYNEQFF.

J is TRBJ2-1 and V is TRBV7-9; D gene ambiguous. The germline CDR1 and CDR2 sequences are SEHNR and FQNEAQ (reference sequence). The CDR3 extends over 15 amino acids. With 5 bases removed from V and 0 bases from J, the gap between germline ends came to 11 bases. CDR3 amino acids: CASSPPRSSYNEQFF. The CDR3, as DNA: TGTGCCAGCAGCCCCCCCCGGAGCTCCTACAATGAGCAGTTCTTC. Full variable domain (remainder filled in from reference TRBV7-9 and TRBJ2-1): DTGVSQNPRHKITKRGQNVTFRCDPISEHNRLYWYRQTLGQGPEFLTYFQNEAQLEKSRLLSDRFSAERPKGSFSTLEIQRTEQGDSAMYLCASSPPRSSYNEQFFGPGTRLTVL.

The chain couples TRBV6-5 to TRBJ2-5; 12 nucleotides align to TRBD2. Germline loops: CDR1 MNHEY, CDR2 SVGAGI. Losses at the gene ends were 5 bases for V and 0 bases for J; bases not matched to a gene: 7. The CDR3 spans 17 residues. CDR3 DNA sequence: TGTGCCAGCAGTAGACTGACTAGCGGGGGTTACCAAGAGACCCAGTACTTC. Amino acid sequence: CASSRLTSGGYQETQYF.

This clonotype was observed many times. The rearrangement links TRBV11-1 to TRBJ1-1, with D uncertain. Germline V lookup: CDR1 SGHAT, CDR2 FQDESV (reference sequence). This CDR3 contains 14 residues. V was cut by 5 bases and J by 0 bases, with 10 bases left in between. The CDR3 loop reads CASSTSYLNTEAFF. CDR3 bases: TGTGCCAGCAGCACCTCCTATTTGAACACTGAAGCTTTCTTT.

In its sample, this clonotype was seen many times. The rearrangement uses TRBV27 and TRBJ2-3, with TRBD1 identical over 7 bases. The germline V gene encodes CDR1 MNHEY and CDR2 SMNVEV (reference sequence). This CDR3 contains 14 residues. V lost 5 bases, J lost 2 bases, and 4 bases stayed unmatched. Here the CDR3 DNA reads TGTGCCAGCAGTCAGACAGGGTACACAGATACGCAGTATTTT. It specifies CASSQTGYTDTQYF.

This clonotype was detected only a few times. The chain joins TRBV7-8 to TRBJ1-3; 7 bases match TRBD1. The CDR3 has 16 amino acids. V was clipped by 5 bases and J by 1 base; unmatched bases: 8. The germline V gene has CDR1 SGHVS and CDR2 FQNEAQ. The CDR3 DNA follows: TGTGCCAGCAGCCATATGACAGGGAGATCTGGAAACACCATATATTTT. As protein: CASSHMTGRSGNTIYF.

The chain joins TRBV28 to TRBJ2-7; D is possibly TRBD2 (5 bases). Germline CDR1 is MDHEN and CDR2 is SYDVKM. Deletions cut 3 bases from V and 1 base from J, with 13 bases between. CDR3 length equals 15 residues. CDR3 sequence: CASSFRTSLSYEQYF. The DNA of the CDR3 is TGTGCCAGCAGTTTTCGCACTAGTCTGTCCTACGAGCAGTACTTC.

CDR3 residues: CATSQPDGAVYEQYF. CDR3 DNA sequence: TGTGCCACCAGCCAGCCGGACGGTGCAGTCTACGAGCAGTACTTC. The rearrangement links TRBV15 to TRBJ2-7; the D is unclear. This CDR3 region has 15 residues. V gave up 5 bases and J gave up 3 bases, with 17 bases separating them. Germline CDR1 LNHNV, CDR2 YYDKDF (reference sequence).

By share of the sample, this clonotype is medium-sized. The V gene is TRBV18, the J gene TRBJ2-3; D gene uncertain. Germline lookup yields CDR1 KGHSH and CDR2 LQKENI. Trimming cost V 8 bases and J 0 bases, with 6 bases left between them. The CDR3 is made up of 12 amino acids. CDR3 DNA sequence: TGTGCCAGCAGCCCTAGCACAGATACGCAGTATTTT. It translates to CASSPSTDTQYF.

J is TRBJ1-1 and V is TRBV5-6, with unresolved D. The CDR3 consists of 11 residues. Germline CDR1 reads SGHDT; CDR2 reads YYEEEE. Trimming took 1 base from V and 7 from J, leaving 5 bases between them. CDR3 amino acids: CASSLQYEAFF. Written as DNA, the CDR3 is TGTGCCAGCAGCTTGCAGTATGAAGCTTTCTTT.

The chain combines TRBV28 with TRBJ1-5; TRBD1 might be the D (5 bases). The V gene lost 10 bases and the J gene lost 11 bases, with 15 bases spanning the gap. Germline V gene sequence: CDR1 MDHEN, CDR2 SYDVKM. The CDR3 spans 11 residues. The CDR3 here is CATGGGGSQHF. CDR3 nucleotides: TGTGCCACCGGGGGTGGGGGATCCCAGCATTTT.

This clonotype has at least ten counts. This chain connects TRBV6-2 or TRBV6-3 to TRBJ1-6, with D maybe TRBD1 (5 bases). The germline V and J ends were trimmed by 4 bases and 7 bases, with 8 bases remaining between them. Germline assignment: CDR1 MNHEY and CDR2 SVGEGT. The CDR3 has 13 amino acids. The CDR3 is CASSLTENSPLHF. In nucleotides, the CDR3 is TGTGCCAGCAGTTTGACAGAGAATTCACCCCTCCACTTT.

This clonotype was found many times. The CDR3 reads CASSLAGPNLMNTEAFF. The CDR3 DNA reads as TGTGCCAGCAGCTTAGCCGGTCCTAACCTTATGAACACTGAAGCTTTCTTT. The V call is TRBV7-2, the J call TRBJ1-1; D remains unclear. Germline-derived CDR1 and CDR2 are SGHTA and FQGNSA. The CDR3 is 17 amino acids. V gave up 0 bases and J gave up 0 bases, with 14 bases separating them.

In this sample, this clonotype is medium-sized. This chain joins TRBV7-2 and TRBJ1-1; D gene ambiguous. Per germline, CDR1 SGHTA and CDR2 FQGNSA. The ends were cut back, 2 bases at V and 6 bases at J, with 10 bases in the middle. The CDR3 loop spans 13 amino acids. Written as DNA, the CDR3 is TGTGCCAGCAGCTTATTGGGTAGGGCTGAAGCTTTCTTT. This codes for CASSLLGRAEAFF. Looking up the rest from reference TRBV7-2 and TRBJ1-1 gives the full variable domain: GAGVSQSPSNKVTEKGKDVELRCDPISGHTALYWYRQSLGQGLEFLIYFQGNSAPDKSGLPSDRFSAERTGGSVSTLTIQRTQQEDSAVYLCASSLLGRAEAFFGQGTRLTVV.

The sample holds many counts of this clonotype. V usage is TRBV6-2 or TRBV6-3 and J usage is TRBJ2-1; D uncertain. Trimming took off 5 bases at V and 5 bases at J, with 16 bases between the two ends. Germline assignment: CDR1 MNHEY and CDR2 SVGEGT. The CDR3 covers 15 residues. The CDR3 here is CASSSDRPLNNEQFF. The CDR3 DNA follows: TGTGCCAGCAGTAGCGACCGACCGCTGAACAATGAGCAGTTCTTC.

This clonotype was seen ten or more times. The chain is built from TRBV2 and TRBJ2-2; D perhaps matches TRBD1 (6 bases). V dropped 6 bases and J dropped 2 bases, with 13 bases sitting between them. There are 15 residues in the CDR3. Germline V gene lookup returns CDR1 SNHLY and CDR2 FYNNEI. CDR3 coding DNA: TGTGCCAGCAGAGAGACAGGTTCCAACACCGGGGAGCTGTTTTTT. Amino acid sequence: CASRETGSNTGELFF.

The V call is TRBV30, the J call TRBJ2-1; 8 nucleotides align to TRBD2. Unmatched junction bases numbered 7, after V lost 4 bases and J lost 8 bases. This CDR3 has 13 amino acids. Germline V gene sequence: CDR1 GTSNPN, CDR2 SVGIG (reference sequence). As DNA, the CDR3 is TGTGCCTGGAACCCGCGGGGGGCAGATGAGCAGTTCTTC. This translates into CAWNPRGADEQFF.

Within the sample, this clonotype is medium-sized. This sequence joins TRBV5-6 and TRBJ1-1; unclear D gene. The V gene's germline CDR1 is SGHDT and CDR2 YYEEEE. The CDR3 contains 13 residues. Trimming took 4 bases from V and 0 from J, leaving 7 bases between them. CDR3 DNA sequence: TGTGCCAGCAGCCACGATTTGAACACTGAAGCTTTCTTT. Translating gives CASSHDLNTEAFF.